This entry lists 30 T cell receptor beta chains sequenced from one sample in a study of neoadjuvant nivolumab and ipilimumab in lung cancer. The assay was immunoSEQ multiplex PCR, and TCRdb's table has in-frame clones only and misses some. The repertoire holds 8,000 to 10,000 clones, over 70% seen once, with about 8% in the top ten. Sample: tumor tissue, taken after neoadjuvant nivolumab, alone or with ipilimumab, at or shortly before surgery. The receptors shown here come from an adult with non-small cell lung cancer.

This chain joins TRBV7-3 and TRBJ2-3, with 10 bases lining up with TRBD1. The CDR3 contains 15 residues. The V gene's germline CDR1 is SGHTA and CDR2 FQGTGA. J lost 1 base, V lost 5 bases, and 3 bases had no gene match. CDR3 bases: TGTGCCAGCAGCCGGGACAGGGGAGGCACAGATACGCAGTATTTT. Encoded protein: CASSRDRGGTDTQYF.

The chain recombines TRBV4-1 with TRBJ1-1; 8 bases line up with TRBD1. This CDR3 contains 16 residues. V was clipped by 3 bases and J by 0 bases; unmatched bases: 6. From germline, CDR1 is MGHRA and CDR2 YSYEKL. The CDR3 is CASSHRTGTMNTEAFF. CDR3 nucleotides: TGCGCCAGCAGCCACCGGACAGGGACCATGAACACTGAAGCTTTCTTT.

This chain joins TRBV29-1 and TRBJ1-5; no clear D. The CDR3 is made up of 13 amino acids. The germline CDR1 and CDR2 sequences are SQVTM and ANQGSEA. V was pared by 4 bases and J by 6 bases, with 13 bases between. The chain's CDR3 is CSVASASGQPQHF. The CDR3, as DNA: TGCAGCGTTGCCTCAGCAAGTGGTCAGCCCCAGCATTTT.

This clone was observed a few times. The CDR3 bases are TGTGCCAGCAAGTCGGACAGGGGTAACACCGGGGAGCTGTTTTTT. Amino acid sequence: CASKSDRGNTGELFF. The V call is TRBV6-6, the J call TRBJ2-2, with 9 bases that match TRBD1. The V gene end was trimmed by 7 bases and the J gene end by 2 bases; junction bases not matched to a gene: 5. From germline, CDR1 is MNHNY and CDR2 SVGAGI (reference sequence). CDR3 length: 15 residues.

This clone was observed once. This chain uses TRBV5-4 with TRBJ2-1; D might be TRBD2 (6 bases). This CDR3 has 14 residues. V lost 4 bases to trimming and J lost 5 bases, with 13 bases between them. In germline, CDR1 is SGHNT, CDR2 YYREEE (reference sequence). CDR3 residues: CASSQPTRNNEQFF. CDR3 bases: TGTGCCAGCAGCCAACCGACTAGGAACAATGAGCAGTTCTTC.

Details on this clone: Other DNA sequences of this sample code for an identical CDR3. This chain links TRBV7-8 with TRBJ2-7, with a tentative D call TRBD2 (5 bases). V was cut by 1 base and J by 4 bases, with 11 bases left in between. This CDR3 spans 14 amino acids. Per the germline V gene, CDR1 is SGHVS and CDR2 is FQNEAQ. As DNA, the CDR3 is TGTGCCAGCAGCTTAGAAGCCGGGGTGTACGAGCAGTACTTC. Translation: CASSLEAGVYEQYF.

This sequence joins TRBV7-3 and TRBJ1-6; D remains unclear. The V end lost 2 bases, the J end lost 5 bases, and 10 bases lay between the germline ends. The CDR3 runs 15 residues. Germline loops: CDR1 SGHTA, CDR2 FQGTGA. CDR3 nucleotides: TGTGCCAGCAGCTTATTGGGCACCCATAATTCACCCCTCCACTTT. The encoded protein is CASSLLGTHNSPLHF.

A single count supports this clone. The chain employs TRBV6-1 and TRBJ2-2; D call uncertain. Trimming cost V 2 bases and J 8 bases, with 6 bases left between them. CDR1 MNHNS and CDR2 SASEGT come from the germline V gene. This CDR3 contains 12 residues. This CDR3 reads CASSELRGELFF. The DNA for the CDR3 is TGTGCCAGCAGTGAATTGAGGGGGGAGCTGTTTTTT.

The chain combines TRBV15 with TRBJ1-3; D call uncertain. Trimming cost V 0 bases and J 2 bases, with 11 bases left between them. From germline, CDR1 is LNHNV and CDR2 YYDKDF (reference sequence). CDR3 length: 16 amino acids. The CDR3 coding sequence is TGTGCCACCAGCAGAGAGGCGACTCGAGCTGGAAACACCATATATTTT. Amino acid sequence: CATSREATRAGNTIYF. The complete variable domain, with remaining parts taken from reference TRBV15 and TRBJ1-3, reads DAMVIQNPRYQVTQFGKPVTLSCSQTLNHNVMYWYQQKSSQAPKLLFHYYDKDFNNEADTPDNFQSRRPNTSFCFLDIRSPGLGDTAMYLCATSREATRAGNTIYFGEGSWLTVV.

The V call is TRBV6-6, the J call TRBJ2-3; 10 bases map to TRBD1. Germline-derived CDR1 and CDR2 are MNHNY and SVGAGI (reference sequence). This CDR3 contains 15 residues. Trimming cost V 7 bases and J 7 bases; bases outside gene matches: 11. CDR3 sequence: CASKWGGTGDHTQYF. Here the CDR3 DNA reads TGTGCCAGCAAGTGGGGAGGGACAGGGGATCATACGCAGTATTTT.

CDR3 coding DNA: TGTGCCAGCAGTGAACAGGGCTATGGCTACACCTTC. This gives the protein CASSEQGYGYTF. V usage is TRBV25-1 and J usage is TRBJ1-2; TRBD1 might be the D (5 bases). The length of the CDR3 is 12 residues. V was shortened by 2 bases and J by 4 bases, with 5 bases between the two germline ends. The germline CDR1 and CDR2 sequences are MGHDK and SYGVNS.

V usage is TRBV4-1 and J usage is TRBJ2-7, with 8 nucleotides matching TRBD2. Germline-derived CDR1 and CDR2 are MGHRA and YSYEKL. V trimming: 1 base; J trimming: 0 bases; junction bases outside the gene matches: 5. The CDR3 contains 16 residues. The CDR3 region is CASSQGLSGSSYEQYF. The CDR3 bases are TGCGCCAGCAGCCAAGGTTTAAGCGGGAGCTCCTACGAGCAGTACTTC.

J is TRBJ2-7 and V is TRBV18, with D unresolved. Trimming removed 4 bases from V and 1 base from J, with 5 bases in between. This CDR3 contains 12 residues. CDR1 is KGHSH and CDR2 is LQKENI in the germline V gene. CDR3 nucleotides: TGTGCCAGCTCACAGGGTTCCTACGAGCAGTACTTC. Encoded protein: CASSQGSYEQYF.

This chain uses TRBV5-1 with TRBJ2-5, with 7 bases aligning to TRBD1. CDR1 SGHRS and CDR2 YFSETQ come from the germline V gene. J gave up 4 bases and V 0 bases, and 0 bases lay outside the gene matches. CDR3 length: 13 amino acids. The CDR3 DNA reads TGCGCCAGCAGCTTGGACAGGGGAGAGACCCAGTACTTC. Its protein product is CASSLDRGETQYF.

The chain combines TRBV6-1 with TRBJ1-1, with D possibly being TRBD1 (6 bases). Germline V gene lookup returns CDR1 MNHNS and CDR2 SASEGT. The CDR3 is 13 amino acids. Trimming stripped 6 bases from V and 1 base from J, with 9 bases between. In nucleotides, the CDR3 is TGTGCCAGCAGGATACAGGGGAACACTGAAGCTTTCTTT. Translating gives CASRIQGNTEAFF.

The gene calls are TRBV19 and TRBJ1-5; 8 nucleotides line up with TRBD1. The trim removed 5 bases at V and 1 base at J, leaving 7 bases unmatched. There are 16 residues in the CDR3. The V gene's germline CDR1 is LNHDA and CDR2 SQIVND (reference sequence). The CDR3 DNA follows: TGTGCCAGTAGTCTTCGGACAGGGAAAAGCAATCAGCCCCAGCATTTT. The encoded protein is CASSLRTGKSNQPQHF.

In DNA form, the CDR3 reads TGTGCCAGCAGCTACGGTCGGTGGGTTGAATCCGACTATGGCTACACCTTC. Residues: CASSYGRWVESDYGYTF. The J gene is TRBJ1-2, the V gene TRBV5-4; no definite D call. Trimming took off 3 bases at V and 3 bases at J, with 21 bases between the two ends. CDR1 is SGHNT and CDR2 is YYREEE in the germline V gene (reference sequence). The CDR3 has 17 amino acids.

CDR3 protein: CASSLTGTENYGYTF. The CDR3 nucleotides read TGTGCCAGCAGCTTAACCGGGACGGAAAATTATGGCTACACCTTC. This chain links TRBV7-8 with TRBJ1-2, with D possibly being TRBD1 (5 bases). The CDR3 is 15 residues long. Germline lookup yields CDR1 SGHVS and CDR2 FQNEAQ. V dropped 2 bases and J dropped 5 bases, with 15 bases sitting between them.

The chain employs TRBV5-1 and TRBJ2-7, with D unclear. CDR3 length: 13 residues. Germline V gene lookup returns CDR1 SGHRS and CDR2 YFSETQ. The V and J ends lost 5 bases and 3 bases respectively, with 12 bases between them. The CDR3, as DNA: TGCGCCAGCAGTCATTATGACGGCTACGAGCAGTACTTC. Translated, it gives CASSHYDGYEQYF.

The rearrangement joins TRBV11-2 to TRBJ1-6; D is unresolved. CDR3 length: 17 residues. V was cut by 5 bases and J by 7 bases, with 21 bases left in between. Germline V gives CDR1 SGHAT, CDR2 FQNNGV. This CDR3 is CASSPRLDYLLNSPLHF. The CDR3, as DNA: TGTGCCAGCAGCCCTAGACTAGACTACTTATTAAATTCACCCCTCCACTTT.

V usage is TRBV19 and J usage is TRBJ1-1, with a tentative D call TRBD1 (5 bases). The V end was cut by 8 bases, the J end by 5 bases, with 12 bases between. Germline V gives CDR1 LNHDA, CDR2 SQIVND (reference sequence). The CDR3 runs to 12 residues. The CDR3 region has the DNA TGTGCCAGTGGGACCCAGAGGACTGAAGCTTTCTTT. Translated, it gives CASGTQRTEAFF.

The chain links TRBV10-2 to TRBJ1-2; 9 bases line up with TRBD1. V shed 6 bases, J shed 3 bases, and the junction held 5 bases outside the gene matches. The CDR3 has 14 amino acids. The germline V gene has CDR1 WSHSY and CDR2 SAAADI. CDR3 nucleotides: TGCGCCAGCAGCGGGACAGGGCGATACTATGGCTACACCTTC. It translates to CASSGTGRYYGYTF.

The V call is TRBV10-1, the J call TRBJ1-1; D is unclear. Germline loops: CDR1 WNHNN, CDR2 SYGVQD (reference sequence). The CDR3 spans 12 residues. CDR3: CVHKVGYTEAFF. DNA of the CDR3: TGCGTTCACAAGGTGGGGTACACTGAAGCTTTCTTT.

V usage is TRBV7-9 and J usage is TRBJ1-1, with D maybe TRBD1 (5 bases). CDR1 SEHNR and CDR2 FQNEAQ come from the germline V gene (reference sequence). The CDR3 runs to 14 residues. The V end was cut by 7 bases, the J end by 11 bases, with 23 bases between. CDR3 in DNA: TGTGCCAGCAACCCCCGGGACGGTGAATTGAGGGCTTTCTTT. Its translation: CASNPRDGELRAFF.

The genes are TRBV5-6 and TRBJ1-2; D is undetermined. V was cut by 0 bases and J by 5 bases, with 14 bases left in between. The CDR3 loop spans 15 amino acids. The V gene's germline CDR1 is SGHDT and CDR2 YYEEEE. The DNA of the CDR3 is TGTGCCAGCAGCTTGGGGCATCGTCTGGGATATGGCTACACCTTC. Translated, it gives CASSLGHRLGYGYTF.

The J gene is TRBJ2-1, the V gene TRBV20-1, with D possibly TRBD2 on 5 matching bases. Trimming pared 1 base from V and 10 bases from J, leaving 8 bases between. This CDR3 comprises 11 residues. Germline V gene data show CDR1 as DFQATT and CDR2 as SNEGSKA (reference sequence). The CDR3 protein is CSARGLAEQFF. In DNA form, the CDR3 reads TGCAGTGCTAGAGGTCTAGCCGAGCAGTTCTTC.

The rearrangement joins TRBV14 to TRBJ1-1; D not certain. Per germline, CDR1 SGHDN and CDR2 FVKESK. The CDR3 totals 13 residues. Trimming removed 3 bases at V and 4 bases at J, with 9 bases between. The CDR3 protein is CASSQGFGTEAFF. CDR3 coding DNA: TGTGCCAGCAGCCAGGGTTTCGGCACTGAAGCTTTCTTT.

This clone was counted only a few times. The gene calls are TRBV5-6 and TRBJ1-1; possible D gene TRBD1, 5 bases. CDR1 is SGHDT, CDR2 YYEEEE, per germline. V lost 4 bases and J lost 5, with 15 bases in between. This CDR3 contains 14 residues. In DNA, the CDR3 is TGTGCCAGCAGCACCCCAGGGAAAATAACTGAAGCTTTCTTT. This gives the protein CASSTPGKITEAFF.

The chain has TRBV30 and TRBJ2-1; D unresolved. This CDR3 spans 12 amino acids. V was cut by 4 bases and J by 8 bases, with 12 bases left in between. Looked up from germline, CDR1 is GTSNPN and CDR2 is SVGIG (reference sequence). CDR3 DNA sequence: TGTGCCTGGAACGCAGGTAGGGATGAGCAGTTCTTC. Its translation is CAWNAGRDEQFF.

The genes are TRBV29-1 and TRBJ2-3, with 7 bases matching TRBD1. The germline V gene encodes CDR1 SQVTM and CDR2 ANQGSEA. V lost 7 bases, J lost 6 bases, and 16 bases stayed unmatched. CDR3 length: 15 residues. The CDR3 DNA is TGCAGCGCTCGGGGACAGCCGATCCTCCCGGATACGCAGTATTTT. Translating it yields CSARGQPILPDTQYF.